Below are 31 T cell receptor beta chains sequenced from a single sample in a study of CD8 T cells in Susac syndrome. The authors reverse transcribed roughly 0.45 to 1 ug RNA with random hexamers. TCRdb independently ran MiXCR on the immunoSEQ multiplex PCR reads; one entry per CDR3 protein. The sample records about 280,000 distinct CDR3 sequences, around 83% being singletons. Material: CD8+ T cells from PBMCs. The receptor source for this set is a human donor with multiple sclerosis.

This clonotype appeared once. V and J are TRBV19 and TRBJ2-7, with 8 bases aligning to TRBD1. CDR1 and CDR2 from the germline V gene are LNHDA and SQIVND (reference sequence). The CDR3 has 15 amino acids. V lost 8 bases and J lost 1; bases outside the gene matches: 10. CDR3 coding DNA: TGTGCCAGTCTACTCCCGGACAGGGAATCCTACGAGCAGTACTTC. The encoded protein is CASLLPDRESYEQYF.

This clonotype has only one observation. This chain uses TRBV29-1 with TRBJ2-7; no definite D call. The CDR3 runs 14 residues. The ends were cut back, 3 bases at V and 0 bases at J, with 12 bases in the middle. Germline CDR1 reads SQVTM; CDR2 reads ANQGSEA. CDR3 coding DNA: TGCAGCGTTGAGGTCACACGAAGCTCCTACGAGCAGTACTTC. It specifies CSVEVTRSSYEQYF.

The chain carries TRBV10-3 and TRBJ2-2; D unresolved. This CDR3 is built from 14 residues. The germline CDR1 and CDR2 sequences are ENHRY and SYGVKD. V lost 8 bases, J lost 6 bases, and 16 bases lay in between. In DNA, the CDR3 is TGTGCCATCGGTGCGCTTAGCCGGCCCGGGGAGCTGTTTTTT. This encodes CAIGALSRPGELFF.

V and J are TRBV7-9 and TRBJ1-1; the match to TRBD1 covers 7 bases. V was clipped by 4 bases and J by 3 bases; unmatched bases: 8. The CDR3 extends over 15 amino acids. The V gene's germline CDR1 is SEHNR and CDR2 FQNEAQ (reference sequence). CDR3 amino acids: CASSSHRGADTEAFF. As DNA, the CDR3 is TGTGCCAGCAGCTCTCACAGGGGAGCGGACACTGAAGCTTTCTTT.

The chain links TRBV11-2 to TRBJ2-2; TRBD2 might be the D (6 bases). The CDR3 spans 15 residues. The V gene lost 4 bases and the J gene lost 1 base, with 10 bases spanning the gap. Germline V gene data show CDR1 as SGHAT and CDR2 as FQNNGV. CDR3 sequence (DNA): TGTGCCAGCAGCTCCAAGCGGGTGAACACCGGGGAGCTGTTTTTT. This sequence encodes CASSSKRVNTGELFF.

This chain links TRBV7-4 with TRBJ2-2; D call uncertain. From germline, CDR1 is SGHVT and CDR2 SQSDAQ. The CDR3 length is 15 residues. Trimming removed 11 bases from V and 6 bases from J, with 22 bases in between. Here the CDR3 DNA reads TGTGCCGTTCACGCAGATTGCATTCTTTCCGGGGAGCTGTTTTTT. Translating gives CAVHADCILSGELFF.

The gene calls are TRBV4-1 and TRBJ2-1, with D perhaps matching TRBD2 (7 bases). CDR1 and CDR2 from the germline V gene are MGHRA and YSYEKL. CDR3 length: 16 amino acids. V lost 3 bases, J lost 6 bases, and 18 bases lay in between. CDR3 loop: CASSHKLERGGNEQFF. For the CDR3, the DNA is TGCGCCAGCAGCCACAAGTTGGAAAGGGGGGGCAATGAGCAGTTCTTC.

The chain links TRBV4-1 to TRBJ2-3; D could derive from TRBD1 or TRBD2 (5 bases each). The germline gives CDR1 MGHRA, CDR2 YSYEKL. CDR3 size: 17 residues. The V end lost 1 base, the J end lost 0 bases, and 14 bases lay between the germline ends. CDR3 coding DNA: TGCGCCAGCAGCCAAGTCGGGGCAGGGCTTAGCACAGATACGCAGTATTTT. Its protein is CASSQVGAGLSTDTQYF.

V and J are TRBV27 and TRBJ2-5; 9 bases line up with TRBD1. The CDR3 totals 15 residues. Trimming took 5 bases from V and 0 from J; bases not matched to a gene: 4. Looked up from germline, CDR1 is MNHEY and CDR2 is SMNVEV (reference sequence). The CDR3 DNA follows: TGTGCCAGCAGTGGCTGGACAGGGGACCAAGAGACCCAGTACTTC. This translates into CASSGWTGDQETQYF.

The rearrangement links TRBV27 to TRBJ2-7, with D unresolved. Per the germline V gene, CDR1 is MNHEY and CDR2 is SMNVEV (reference sequence). Trimming pared 2 bases from V and 2 bases from J, leaving 10 bases between. CDR3 size: 14 residues. The CDR3 sequence is CASSLARDTYEQYF. CDR3 DNA sequence: TGTGCCAGCAGTTTAGCCCGAGATACCTACGAGCAGTACTTC.

This chain connects TRBV9 to TRBJ1-1; maybe TRBD1 (6 bases). The CDR3 runs 14 residues. Germline V lookup: CDR1 SGDLS, CDR2 YYNGEE. V lost 0 bases, J lost 6 bases, and 12 bases lay in between. CDR3 sequence reads: CASSVGGGTPEAFF. CDR3 DNA sequence: TGTGCCAGCAGCGTAGGAGGGGGGACGCCTGAAGCTTTCTTT.

This rearrangement joins TRBV24-1 to TRBJ2-1, with 13 nucleotides matching TRBD2. Looked up from germline, CDR1 is KGHDR and CDR2 is SFDVKD. With V trimmed by 7 bases and J by 0 bases, 2 bases remained unmatched. This CDR3 spans 16 amino acids. CDR3 protein: CATSGTSGASYNEQFF. CDR3 DNA sequence: TGTGCCACCAGCGGGACTAGCGGGGCCTCCTACAATGAGCAGTTCTTC.

V is TRBV10-3 and J is TRBJ2-2, with D hard to call. V was clipped by 0 bases and J by 3 bases, with 11 bases between them. The CDR3 has 16 residues. Looked up from germline, CDR1 is ENHRY and CDR2 is SYGVKD. The CDR3 DNA reads TGTGCCATCAGTGAGTCTAGGGCGGTGGACACCGGGGAGCTGTTTTTT. This gives the protein CAISESRAVDTGELFF.

This chain uses TRBV7-8 with TRBJ2-5; 10 bases are a match to TRBD2. This CDR3 region has 17 residues. Looked up from germline, CDR1 is SGHVS and CDR2 is FQNEAQ. J lost 2 bases, V lost 1 base, and 7 bases had no gene match. The CDR3 DNA reads as TGTGCCAGCAGCTTAGGTGTGCTAGCGGGAGAGCAAGAGACCCAGTACTTC. It encodes CASSLGVLAGEQETQYF.

This clonotype appeared a few times. This rearrangement joins TRBV12-3 or TRBV12-4 to TRBJ2-7; D assignment may be TRBD1 or TRBD2 (6 bases each). V was clipped by 6 bases and J by 4 bases, with 16 bases between them. This CDR3 region has 14 residues. The CDR3 nucleotides read TGTGCCAGCAGCTCCCTCGCGGGACAATACGAGCAGTACTTC. It translates to CASSSLAGQYEQYF.

This chain joins TRBV19 and TRBJ2-1; 10 nucleotides line up with TRBD1. CDR3 length: 15 amino acids. The trim removed 9 bases at V and 2 bases at J, leaving 7 bases unmatched. Germline V gives CDR1 LNHDA, CDR2 SQIVND (reference sequence). DNA of the CDR3: TGTGCCAGCAGGACAGGGGGACGTACCTACAATGAGCAGTTCTTC. It encodes CASRTGGRTYNEQFF. Full variable domain (remainder filled in from reference TRBV19 and TRBJ2-1): DGGITQSPKYLFRKEGQNVTLSCEQNLNHDAMYWYRQDPGQGLRLIYYSQIVNDFQKGDIAEGYSVSREKKESFPLTVTSAQKNPTAFYLCASRTGGRTYNEQFFGPGTRLTVL.

The chain combines TRBV7-9 with TRBJ2-7; TRBD1 aligns across 8 bases. The germline V gene encodes CDR1 SEHNR and CDR2 FQNEAQ (reference sequence). This CDR3 region has 15 residues. J lost 5 bases, V lost 5 bases, and 11 bases had no gene match. The CDR3 spells CASSIRTGPFDEQYF. In DNA form, the CDR3 reads TGTGCCAGCAGCATTCGGACAGGGCCCTTTGACGAGCAGTACTTC.

This clonotype was detected only once. The chain has TRBV11-2 and TRBJ1-1; unclear D gene. Germline loops: CDR1 SGHAT, CDR2 FQNNGV. Trimming left V 6 bases short and J 0 bases short, with 11 bases between. The CDR3 contains 14 residues. In nucleotides, the CDR3 is TGTGCCAGCAGTATCACTCGCGTGAACACTGAAGCTTTCTTT. The encoded protein is CASSITRVNTEAFF.

This clonotype has a single count. This sequence joins TRBV28 and TRBJ2-1; tentative D call: TRBD1 (5 bases). There are 15 residues in the CDR3. Trimming stripped 4 bases from V and 2 bases from J, with 12 bases between. Germline values: CDR1 MDHEN, CDR2 SYDVKM. CDR3 coding DNA: TGTGCCAGCAGTTATCAGGGTGTAGCCTACAATGAGCAGTTCTTC. Translation gives CASSYQGVAYNEQFF.

The V and J genes are TRBV29-1 and TRBJ2-2, with D unclear. Germline V CDR1 and CDR2: SQVTM, ANQGSEA. V dropped 4 bases and J dropped 4 bases, with 4 bases sitting between them. The CDR3 sequence is 11 residues long. The CDR3 is CSVATTGELFF. The CDR3 DNA follows: TGCAGCGTTGCCACCACCGGGGAGCTGTTTTTT.

The chain uses TRBV19 and TRBJ1-2, with D hard to call. The CDR3 consists of 10 residues. Trimming took 7 bases from V and 6 from J, leaving 6 bases between them. The germline gives CDR1 LNHDA, CDR2 SQIVND (reference sequence). CDR3 sequence (DNA): TGTGCCAGTAATAAGGATGGCTACACCTTC. Translation: CASNKDGYTF.

CDR3 loop: CASTLGEGVAGELFF. The CDR3 coding sequence is TGTGCCAGTACGTTGGGGGAAGGAGTAGCCGGGGAGCTGTTTTTT. This chain links TRBV19 with TRBJ2-2, with D tentatively TRBD1 or TRBD2 (5 bases each). V lost 7 bases and J 6 bases, leaving 18 bases between the germline ends. The CDR3 spans 15 residues. Per the germline V gene, CDR1 is LNHDA and CDR2 is SQIVND (reference sequence). Complete variable domain (other parts from reference TRBV19 and TRBJ2-2): DGGITQSPKYLFRKEGQNVTLSCEQNLNHDAMYWYRQDPGQGLRLIYYSQIVNDFQKGDIAEGYSVSREKKESFPLTVTSAQKNPTAFYLCASTLGEGVAGELFFGEGSRLTVL.

This chain uses TRBV7-9 with TRBJ1-5; D not resolved. Germline CDR1 and CDR2: SEHNR and FQNEAQ (reference sequence). The V and J ends lost 5 bases and 2 bases respectively, with 7 bases between them. This CDR3 has 13 residues. The CDR3 bases are TGTGCCAGCAGCCCCAGCCGCAATCAGCCCCAGCATTTT. Its translation is CASSPSRNQPQHF.

The V gene is TRBV12-5, the J gene TRBJ1-2, with a tentative D call TRBD1 (5 bases). Trimming removed 6 bases from V and 5 bases from J, with 13 bases in between. Germline V gives CDR1 LGHNT, CDR2 FRNRAP. The CDR3 runs to 13 residues. This CDR3 is CASGNGTFYGYTF. The CDR3 DNA reads as TGTGCTAGTGGGAATGGGACTTTTTATGGCTACACCTTC.

The rearrangement uses TRBV9 and TRBJ2-7, with no clear D. V was cut by 0 bases and J by 3 bases, with 7 bases left in between. CDR3 length: 13 residues. Per germline, CDR1 SGDLS and CDR2 YYNGEE. The chain's CDR3 is CASSVGSFYEQYF. The CDR3 coding sequence is TGTGCCAGCAGCGTAGGATCATTCTACGAGCAGTACTTC.

The chain is built from TRBV2 and TRBJ2-7; D unclear. The germline V gene has CDR1 SNHLY and CDR2 FYNNEI. Trimming removed 6 bases from V and 1 base from J, with 7 bases in between. There are 12 residues in the CDR3. The CDR3 bases are TGTGCCAGCAGATCAGCATCCTACGAGCAGTACTTC. It is translated as CASRSASYEQYF.

CDR3 bases: TGTGCCAGCAGCTTAATCGCTAGCGAGTCCGGGGAGCTGTTTTTT. This translates into CASSLIASESGELFF. The chain joins TRBV7-8 to TRBJ2-2; D is perhaps TRBD2 (6 bases). Germline V gene sequence: CDR1 SGHVS, CDR2 FQNEAQ. V was cut by 2 bases and J by 6 bases, with 13 bases left in between. This CDR3 contains 15 residues. Complete variable domain (other parts from reference TRBV7-8 and TRBJ2-2): GAGVSQSPRYKVAKRGQDVALRCDPISGHVSLFWYQQALGQGPEFLTYFQNEAQLDKSGLPSDRFFAERPEGSVSTLKIQRTQQEDSAVYLCASSLIASESGELFFGEGSRLTVL.

This sequence joins TRBV6-1 and TRBJ2-1; D unclear. CDR1 and CDR2 from the germline V gene are MNHNS and SASEGT. Trimming removed 6 bases from V and 0 bases from J, with 12 bases in between. The CDR3 extends over 15 amino acids. The CDR3 is CASSATGSSYNEQFF. CDR3 DNA: TGTGCCAGCAGCGCGACCGGAAGCTCCTACAATGAGCAGTTCTTC.

CDR3 residues: CASSPPGRDTQYF. CDR3 nucleotides: TGTGCCAGCAGCCCCCCAGGGAGAGATACGCAGTATTTT. The chain has TRBV9 and TRBJ2-3; TRBD1 or TRBD2 may be the D gene (5 bases each). Per germline, CDR1 SGDLS and CDR2 YYNGEE. V was trimmed by 4 bases and J by 5 bases, leaving 11 bases between them. CDR3 length equals 13 residues.

CDR3 coding DNA: TGTGCCAGCAGTCCCATTAACCCTGGGGAGATAGGGTCCATATATTTT. Protein product: CASSPINPGEIGSIYF. The chain uses TRBV6-4 and TRBJ1-3, with D unclear. Trimming removed 5 bases at V and 11 bases at J, with 25 bases between. The CDR3 has 16 amino acids. Germline CDR1 is MRHNA and CDR2 is SNTAGT.

V gene TRBV9 combines with J gene TRBJ2-1; TRBD2 matches 8 bases. The V segment lost 2 bases and the J segment 8 bases; nucleotides outside the gene matches: 3. The CDR3 loop spans 13 amino acids. CDR1 is SGDLS, CDR2 YYNGEE, per germline. The CDR3 loop reads CASSVGGAYEQFF. The CDR3 DNA is TGTGCCAGCAGCGTCGGGGGGGCCTATGAGCAGTTCTTC. Based on the CDR3 plus reference TRBV9 and TRBJ2-1, the full variable domain is DSGVTQTPKHLITATGQRVTLRCSPRSGDLSVYWYQQSLDQGLQFLIQYYNGEERAKGNILERFSAQQFPDLHSELNLSSLELGDSALYFCASSVGGAYEQFFGPGTRLTVL.